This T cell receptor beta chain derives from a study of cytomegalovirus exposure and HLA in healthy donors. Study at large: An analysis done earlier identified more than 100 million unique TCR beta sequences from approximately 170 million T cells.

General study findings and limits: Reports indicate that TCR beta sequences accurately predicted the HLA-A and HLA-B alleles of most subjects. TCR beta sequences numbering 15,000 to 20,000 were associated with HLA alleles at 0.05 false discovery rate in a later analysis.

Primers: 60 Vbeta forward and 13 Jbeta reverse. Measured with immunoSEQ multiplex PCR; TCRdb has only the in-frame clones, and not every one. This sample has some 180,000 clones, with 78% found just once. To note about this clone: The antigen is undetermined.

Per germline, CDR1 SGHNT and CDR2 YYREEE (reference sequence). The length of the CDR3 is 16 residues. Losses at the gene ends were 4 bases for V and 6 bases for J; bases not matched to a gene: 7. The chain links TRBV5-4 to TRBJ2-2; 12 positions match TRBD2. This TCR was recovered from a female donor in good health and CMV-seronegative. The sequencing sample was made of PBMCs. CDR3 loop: CASSETSGGRAGELFF. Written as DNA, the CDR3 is TGTGCCAGCAGCGAAACTAGCGGGGGGAGGGCCGGGGAGCTGTTTTTT.